This T cell receptor (beta chain) was identified in a study of cytomegalovirus exposure and HLA in healthy donors (dated by TCRdb to about 2017). Study-level background: An earlier analysis of roughly 630 of the donors reported 276 Gb of sequence data and approximately 110 million unique TCR beta sequences from some 180 million T cells. About 280 gigabases of sequencing data and tens of millions of unique TCR sequences were included in an early release covering roughly 600 HLA-typed donors. Of the approximately 400 genotyped donors, less than 90% were placed in the genetic ancestry cluster associated with self-reported Caucasian donors. The study aimed to test whether signatures of past pathogen exposure could be identified by cataloging public T cell receptors. Using immunosequencing, the study profiled T cell repertoires from approximately 700 subjects and related those repertoires to cytomegalovirus serostatus. In addition to the first cohort of hundreds of subjects, a separate validation cohort of approximately 130 different subjects was used. To predict cytomegalovirus infection status, the study brought together high-throughput TCR immunosequencing, statistical association of individual TCRs with disease status, and machine learning. In a later analysis, previously published TCR beta repertoires from several hundred donors were re-analyzed and high-resolution HLA genotyping was added so that TCR occurrence patterns could be studied. Rather than drawing on any new phenotypic data, the later analysis identified candidate immune exposures from TCR beta sequences and the way those sequences occurred across donors. An earlier analysis of some 500 of the donors applied high-throughput TCR beta sequencing to assess whether each TCR beta V gene segment acted as functional or pseudogenic. Donor age, sex, ethnicity and CMV serostatus were collected together with the repertoire data. A later genetic analysis took genome-wide SNP genotypes for about three fifths of the roughly 670 donors and used that subset as a discovery cohort. All discovery cohort repertoires had been generated on a single sequencing platform. Class I and class II HLA loci were covered by the typing at four-digit resolution. Typing coverage differed by locus: A, B, C, DRB1 and DQB1 were typed in roughly 620-630 donors, DQA1 in about 500, DPA1 in roughly 590, and DPB1 in roughly 450. Several DR-DQ haplotypes were handled as single units for association and clustering because linkage in the cohort was strong. Among roughly 400 genotyped donors of the cohort, an average of approximately 240,000 unique TCR beta nucleotide sequences was sequenced per donor, of which 15% to 20% were non-productive.

Summary of the overall study and its limitations: Most TCR sequences were seen in very few donors, while some public TCRs were found in many individuals. A later analysis found that TCR association rates varied across HLA loci, with DRB1 alleles showing the most associated TCRs and HLA-C alleles the fewest. The sequencing pipeline was judged likely to have produced a cluster of highly shared sequence variants as a technical artifact. For the cohort, immune exposure information was limited to CMV serostatus. Cytomegalovirus status was reported to be diagnosed by the classifier with high specificity and sensitivity in both the original and validation cohorts. Some IMGT-functional V segments, including TRBV6-2 and TRBV6-3, could not be distinguished by the 87-base-pair reads and were therefore excluded. In a later genetic analysis, a missense DCLRE1C variant was associated with V-gene and J-gene trimming of TCR beta chains, and the association was replicated in an independent cohort. This cohort had only TCR beta chains sequenced, and the lack of alpha or paired-chain data limited which features could be detected. Linkage disequilibrium might explain the correlated functional status among segregating V segments, but an unknown experimental factor could not be excluded. A further reported finding was that TCR beta sequences accurately predicted the HLA-A and HLA-B alleles for most subjects in the first cohort. In vitro tests confirmed that three of the cytomegalovirus-associated TCR beta chains recognize cytomegalovirus antigens. Roughly uniform sequencing depth across donors was assumed in presence/absence analyses, although this assumption may not hold. In an earlier analysis of about 540 of the donors, most TCR beta V segments were observed in productive rearrangements about 87% or about 30% of the time, broadly matching IMGT annotations. A later analysis reported that several top co-occurrence clusters appeared linked to parvovirus B19, influenza, CMV and Epstein-Barr virus. The authors suggested that the approach could potentially be generalized to other disease states and immunological phenotypes. Most CMV-associated TCR beta chains appeared to be HLA-restricted in a later analysis, and the HLA associations seemed to be driven largely by CMV exposure. Because counts were too low, seventeen rarely observed V segments, including chromosome 9 orphons, were excluded from the earlier analysis of around 640 of the donors. A later analysis found that HLA-associated TCR beta chains were more clonally expanded and had lower generation probabilities than equally common non-associated chains. Assigning TCR associations to individual alleles was difficult when HLA alleles, especially DR and DQ, strongly co-occurred. In a later genetic analysis, fewer N-insertions in productive TCRs were reported among donors in an Asian-associated ancestry cluster than the roughly 640-donor mean. In the study, roughly 160 TCR beta chains were listed as associated with cytomegalovirus. HLA typing was unavailable for some donors at each locus, so association tests used only the typed subset. At a false discovery rate of 0.05, a later analysis linked 16,951 TCR beta sequences to specific HLA alleles.

The library was generated by the immunoSEQ multiplex PCR assay. The multiplex PCR relied on a mix of 60 forward primers for TCR Vbeta segments and 13 reverse primers for TCR Jbeta segments. The CDR3 region of rearranged TCR beta genes was amplified from genomic DNA with a multiplex PCR assay. The amplified TCR beta libraries were sequenced on the Illumina HiSeq System as 87-base-pair reads. On the authors' methods: A later analysis tallied tens of millions of unique TCR beta chains across the 550 to 850 repertoires, and approximately 11 million of those chains were shared by two or more donors. A nearest-neighbor algorithm error-corrected the raw reads and collapsed the reads into unique sequences, merging closely related sequences to remove PCR and sequencing errors. Alignment of CDR3 sequences to IMGT reference sequences was used to assign V, D and J gene segments. For a sequence to be retained, at least a six-nucleotide match to both a V gene segment and a J gene segment was required. A rearrangement counted as productive if the CDR3 had no stop codons and remained in frame with V and J, and every other rearrangement counted as non-productive. CDR3 was defined according to IMGT convention as the region running from the second conserved V-encoded cysteine to the conserved J-encoded phenylalanine. In an earlier analysis of around 570 of the donors, sequences lacking an unambiguous match to a single V gene segment were excluded. In an earlier analysis of 587 of the donors, V segments were called functional above 56.7% productive rearrangements and were called segregating when the between-donor standard deviation exceeded 5%. A statistical classification framework was developed to diagnose cytomegalovirus status using the catalog of TCR beta chain sequences. A later analysis assigned V and J genes by comparing TCR nucleotide sequences with IMGT/GENE-DB human TR gene sequences. Using the TCRdist pipeline, a later analysis assigned CDR3 sequences along with most-parsimonious VDJ recombination scenarios. A later analysis defined each TCR beta chain by its CDR3 amino acid sequence plus V-gene family, and excluded reads lacking a unique V-gene family. As a way to deal with suspected cross-contamination and a sequencing artifact, a later analysis dropped more than 500 nucleotide sequences that were highly shared and had low generation probability. A later analysis calculated a clonal expansion index for each public chain from normalized within-repertoire ranks of inferred template counts. In a later analysis, generation probabilities were computed with a VDJ recombination model fitted to out-of-frame rearrangements, and the resulting probabilities were checked against IGoR. In a later analysis, TCR-TCR, TCR-HLA and TCR-CMV co-occurrence was scored with hypergeometric tests, and a repertoire-size bias correction was applied to TCR pairs. In a later analysis, false discovery rates were estimated by permuting HLA or CMV assignments 20 times. A later analysis grouped co-occurring TCRs with DBSCAN, adding TCRdist sequence similarity when clustering within HLA-allele-positive subsets. Repertoires with fewer than 30,000 or more than 120,000 public chains were left out of co-occurrence clustering, as were five repertoires with anomalous nucleotide sharing. TCRdb obtained this table from immuneACCESS and retained in-frame rearrangements with V and J assigned. These tables miss some clones; where compared with another copy, unresolved V genes account for less than half of the shortfall, and the remainder is unexplained. The D gene and trimming were derived from the DNA, and the V and J assignments and clone size from that table. The sample table records some 200,000 clones; approximately 79% of these occur just once. Roughly 1.6% of the sample belongs to the ten largest clones.

Including the terminal cysteine and phenylalanine, the CDR3 comprises 13 residues. The only DNA kept is the CDR3, 39 bases in frame from the first base. CDR1 and CDR2 were assigned from the germline V gene as MGHRA and YSYEKL. A distance of 9 bases separates the germline ends of V and J, which lose 4 bases and 4 bases respectively. The cohort consisted of hundreds of healthy bone marrow donors. All cohort members were sampled while nominally healthy, although unrecorded immune exposures were likely present. The donor tested CMV seronegative, placing the donor among the 350 or so seronegative members of the cohort. A peripheral blood sample was provided by each donor, and peripheral blood mononuclear cells were used for TCR beta sequencing. The Qiagen DNeasy Blood Extraction Kit was used to extract genomic DNA from the blood cell samples. Turning to this clone: Its specific antigen is unknown. Base-call qualities are not available, and no considerably larger clone is one nucleotide away.

The sample was PBMCs. The receptor comes from a middle-aged man in good health and CMV-seronegative. The chain employs TRBV4-1 and TRBJ2-3; the D gene remains uncertain. The sequenced DNA: TGCGCCAGCAGCCGCTATTTATCAGATACGCAGTATTTT. Its translation reads: CASSRYLSDTQYF.